What follows are 29 T cell receptor beta chains derived from one specimen sequenced in a study of control samples from healthy donors and cancer patients. The table came from immunoSEQ multiplex PCR; TCRdb's copy has only in-frame clones and leaves some out. The sample lists 64,000 or so clones; about 92% were seen once. Sequencing input: PBMCs. The receptors come from a man aged 40-50 years with colorectal cancer.

The V call is TRBV3-1 (or the pseudogene TRBV3-2), the J call TRBJ1-3; no clear D gene. The CDR3 is 14 amino acids. Trimming stripped 1 base from V and 6 bases from J, with 10 bases between. Germline CDR1 is LGHDT and CDR2 is YNNKEL (reference sequence). The CDR3 DNA sequence: TGTGCCAGCAGCCAAGTCGGCCGGGAAAACACCATATATTTT. Amino acid sequence: CASSQVGRENTIYF.

This rearrangement joins TRBV5-4 to TRBJ1-1, with D perhaps TRBD1 (6 bases). Germline CDR1 is SGHNT and CDR2 is YYREEE (reference sequence). CDR3 size: 14 residues. V dropped 3 bases and J dropped 7 bases, with 16 bases sitting between them. CDR3 protein: CASSSYQGSVEAFF. For the CDR3, the DNA is TGTGCCAGCAGCTCCTATCAGGGGTCTGTTGAAGCTTTCTTT.

The V and J genes are TRBV5-5 and TRBJ1-5, with 9 bases fitting TRBD1. With V trimmed by 4 bases and J by 9 bases, 8 bases remained unmatched. The CDR3 totals 14 residues. Per the germline V gene, CDR1 is SGHKS and CDR2 is YYEKEE (reference sequence). The CDR3 bases are TGTGCCAGCAGCCAAAAGGGACAGGGCTCGCCCCAGCATTTT. It yields the protein CASSQKGQGSPQHF. The complete variable domain, with remaining parts taken from reference TRBV5-5 and TRBJ1-5, reads DAGVTQSPTHLIKTRGQQVTLRCSPISGHKSVSWYQQVLGQGPQFIFQYYEKEERGRGNFPDRFSARQFPNYSSELNVNALLLGDSALYLCASSQKGQGSPQHFGDGTRLSIL.

This clone appeared a single time. The chain uses TRBV6-2 or TRBV6-3 and TRBJ2-7; 10 nucleotides align to TRBD2. CDR3 length equals 16 residues. Looked up from germline, CDR1 is MNHEY and CDR2 is SVGEGT. The trim removed 2 bases at V and 1 base at J, leaving 5 bases unmatched. CDR3 sequence (DNA): TGTGCCAGCAGTTACCGAAGCGGGGGGGTGTCCTACGAGCAGTACTTC. Its translation is CASSYRSGGVSYEQYF.

The CDR3 DNA follows: TGTGCCAGCAGTTCCCGCACTTCACCCCTCCACTTT. It yields the protein CASSSRTSPLHF. The V and J genes are TRBV2 and TRBJ1-6; no firm D call. Per the germline V gene, CDR1 is SNHLY and CDR2 is FYNNEI. Between the trimmed V and J ends, which lost 5 bases and 9 bases, there was a span of 8 bases. This CDR3 has 12 residues.

V usage is TRBV13 and J usage is TRBJ1-1; 9 bases align to TRBD1. The CDR3 extends over 17 amino acids. Unmatched junction bases numbered 12, after V lost 5 bases and J lost 2 bases. Germline V gene sequence: CDR1 PRHDT, CDR2 FYEKMQ (reference sequence). The CDR3 DNA is TGTGCCAGCAGCACAGCTTCTTACAGGGGGCTCAACACTGAAGCTTTCTTT. This gives the protein CASSTASYRGLNTEAFF.

This chain uses TRBV7-2 with TRBJ2-1, with D tentatively TRBD1 (5 bases). Trimming removed 1 base from V and 8 bases from J, with 15 bases in between. This CDR3 comprises 15 residues. The germline V gene encodes CDR1 SGHTA and CDR2 FQGNSA. In DNA, the CDR3 is TGTGCCAGCAGCTTAGGACCCGGCGTCAGGGATGAGCAGTTCTTC. This gives the protein CASSLGPGVRDEQFF.

J is TRBJ2-1 and V is TRBV7-2, with 9 positions matching TRBD1. Germline V gives CDR1 SGHTA, CDR2 FQGNSA. The CDR3 runs 15 residues. Trimming took 7 bases from V and 3 from J; bases not matched to a gene: 7. The CDR3 loop reads CASNFGGQGYNEQFF. The DNA of the CDR3 is TGTGCCAGCAACTTCGGGGGACAGGGCTACAATGAGCAGTTCTTC.

The V call is TRBV2, the J call TRBJ2-7, with D possibly called TRBD1 or TRBD2 (5 bases each). Germline V gene lookup returns CDR1 SNHLY and CDR2 FYNNEI. The CDR3 runs 12 residues. V shed 3 bases and J shed 4 bases, with 7 bases lying between them. CDR3 loop: CASSDGGYEQYF. Here the CDR3 DNA reads TGTGCCAGCAGTGATGGGGGTTACGAGCAGTACTTC. Full variable domain (outside the CDR3, taken from reference TRBV2 and TRBJ2-7): EPEVTQTPSHQVTQMGQEVILRCVPISNHLYFYWYRQILGQKVEFLVSFYNNEISEKSEIFDDQFSVERPDGSNFTLKIRSTKLEDSAMYFCASSDGGYEQYFGPGTRLTVT.

V gene TRBV11-3 combines with J gene TRBJ2-1; TRBD2 matches at 10 bases. J gave up 8 bases and V 2 bases, and 9 bases lay outside the gene matches. The CDR3 extends over 16 amino acids. The germline gives CDR1 SGHNT, CDR2 YENEEA. In nucleotides, the CDR3 is TGTGCCAGCAGCTTACGCCAGCGGGGGGGCCCGGATGAGCAGTTCTTC. Its protein product is CASSLRQRGGPDEQFF.

The genes are TRBV6-2 or TRBV6-3 and TRBJ2-3; 7 nucleotides agree with TRBD2. The CDR3 has 15 amino acids. Germline trimming cut 2 bases from V and 2 bases from J; bases unmatched to any gene: 4. Germline CDR1 is MNHEY and CDR2 is SVGEGT. Here the CDR3 reads CASSYQGLHTDTQYF. The CDR3 DNA reads TGTGCCAGCAGTTACCAGGGACTACACACAGATACGCAGTATTTT.

V gene TRBV7-3 combines with J gene TRBJ1-6; no clear D gene. V gave up 6 bases and J gave up 7 bases, with 19 bases separating them. Per germline, CDR1 SGHTA and CDR2 FQGTGA. CDR3 length equals 16 residues. Written as DNA, the CDR3 is TGTGCCAGCAGTCAAAACCCTGGCTCCGGGAATTCACCCCTCCACTTT. It encodes CASSQNPGSGNSPLHF.

V gene TRBV6-5 combines with J gene TRBJ2-2; no clear D gene. Trimming stripped 0 bases from V and 5 bases from J, with 13 bases between. Germline CDR1 and CDR2: MNHEY and SVGAGI. This CDR3 has 16 amino acids. In nucleotides, the CDR3 is TGTGCCAGCAGTTACTCGAACGGACCGACGACCGGGGAGCTGTTTTTT. It yields the protein CASSYSNGPTTGELFF.

V is TRBV10-1 and J is TRBJ2-7; D remains unclear. V lost 5 bases, J lost 6 bases, and 11 bases lay in between. Germline-derived CDR1 and CDR2 are WNHNN and SYGVQD (reference sequence). This CDR3 has 12 amino acids. The CDR3 is CASSYNTGEQYF. As DNA, the CDR3 is TGCGCCAGCAGTTACAACACGGGCGAGCAGTACTTC.

The gene calls are TRBV9 and TRBJ2-5, with a possible D match to TRBD1 (5 bases). This CDR3 comprises 13 residues. Trimming removed 0 bases from V and 4 bases from J, with 7 bases in between. Germline assignment: CDR1 SGDLS and CDR2 YYNGEE. The CDR3 nucleotides read TGTGCCAGCAGCGTAGGCAGGGCAGAGACCCAGTACTTC. This codes for CASSVGRAETQYF. The variable domain in full, completed from reference TRBV9 and TRBJ2-5, reads DSGVTQTPKHLITATGQRVTLRCSPRSGDLSVYWYQQSLDQGLQFLIQYYNGEERAKGNILERFSAQQFPDLHSELNLSSLELGDSALYFCASSVGRAETQYFGPGTRLLVL.

This chain connects TRBV2 to TRBJ1-5; TRBD1 aligns across 10 bases. CDR3 length: 15 residues. J was trimmed by 2 bases and V by 4 bases; bases with no gene match: 2. CDR1 and CDR2 (germline): SNHLY, FYNNEI. The CDR3 here is CASSGQGAGNQPQHF. The CDR3 bases are TGTGCCAGCAGTGGACAGGGGGCCGGCAATCAGCCCCAGCATTTT.

Written as DNA, the CDR3 is TGCGCCAGCAGCCAAGTTAGCGGCAGTTACAATGAGCAGTTCTTC. Translated, it gives CASSQVSGSYNEQFF. The rearrangement links TRBV4-1 to TRBJ2-1; TRBD2 is a possible D gene (6 bases). The germline V gene encodes CDR1 MGHRA and CDR2 YSYEKL. The CDR3 covers 15 residues. V lost 1 base and J 4 bases, leaving 11 bases between the germline ends.

V usage is TRBV27 and J usage is TRBJ2-7; 9 nucleotides agree with TRBD1. Trimming removed 5 bases from V and 6 bases from J; junction bases left unmatched: 5. Germline CDR1 reads MNHEY; CDR2 reads SMNVEV (reference sequence). There are 13 residues in the CDR3. DNA of the CDR3: TGTGCCAGCAGTCGGACAGGGGAGTCCGAGCAGTACTTC. Its translation is CASSRTGESEQYF.

The V gene is TRBV5-1, the J gene TRBJ2-3, with 7 bases aligning to TRBD1. There are 16 residues in the CDR3. Germline V CDR1 and CDR2: SGHRS, YFSETQ. The V segment lost 2 bases and the J segment 3 bases; nucleotides outside the gene matches: 9. CDR3 loop: CASSFAAGRGTDTQYF. In nucleotides, the CDR3 is TGCGCCAGCAGCTTTGCGGCCGGCAGGGGGACAGATACGCAGTATTTT.

V and J are TRBV5-1 and TRBJ2-7, with a tentative D call TRBD1 (6 bases). The CDR3 has 14 residues. V was pared by 0 bases and J by 3 bases, with 10 bases between. Per the germline V gene, CDR1 is SGHRS and CDR2 is YFSETQ. CDR3 in DNA: TGCGCCAGCAGCTTGGCAGGGGAACTCTACGAGCAGTACTTC. Protein sequence: CASSLAGELYEQYF.

This clone was seen only once. The rearrangement links TRBV2 to TRBJ1-1; D possibly corresponds to TRBD1 (6 bases). V was trimmed by 6 bases and J by 4 bases, leaving 18 bases between them. The CDR3 runs to 15 residues. Germline V gene data show CDR1 as SNHLY and CDR2 as FYNNEI. This CDR3 is CASSTTQGLGTEAFF. For the CDR3, the DNA is TGTGCCAGCAGCACCACCCAGGGGCTGGGCACTGAAGCTTTCTTT.

V usage is TRBV5-1 and J usage is TRBJ2-3, with 10 bases aligning to TRBD1. With 0 bases clipped from V and 4 bases from J, the junction kept 2 bases outside the gene matches. This CDR3 region has 15 residues. Germline V gives CDR1 SGHRS, CDR2 YFSETQ. CDR3 loop: CASSLGDRGPDTQYF. As DNA, the CDR3 is TGCGCCAGCAGCTTGGGGGACAGGGGCCCAGATACGCAGTATTTT.

This clone came up a few times. V gene TRBV12-3 or TRBV12-4 combines with J gene TRBJ2-7; 7 bases are shared with TRBD2. The J segment lost 2 bases and the V segment lost 5 bases, leaving 0 bases of the junction unmatched. CDR3 size: 12 residues. In nucleotides, the CDR3 is TGTGCCAGCAGTCGGGAGGCCTACGAGCAGTACTTC. It translates to CASSREAYEQYF.

This chain links TRBV5-1 with TRBJ2-3; D may match TRBD1 or TRBD2 (5 bases each). Trimming shortened V by 0 bases and J by 4 bases, and 9 bases separated the two germline ends. The CDR3 length is 14 residues. Per the germline V gene, CDR1 is SGHRS and CDR2 is YFSETQ. The CDR3 loop reads CASSLGGISDTQYF. DNA for the CDR3: TGCGCCAGCAGCTTGGGGGGGATATCAGATACGCAGTATTTT.

J is TRBJ1-5 and V is TRBV6-5; D perhaps matches TRBD1 (6 bases). The CDR3 consists of 13 residues. Trimming took off 3 bases at V and 7 bases at J, with 10 bases between the two ends. The germline V gene has CDR1 MNHEY and CDR2 SVGAGI. In DNA, the CDR3 is TGTGCCAGCAGTTATCAGGGGTCCCAGCCCCAGCATTTT. Translating gives CASSYQGSQPQHF.

The gene calls are TRBV7-3 and TRBJ2-7; D perhaps matches TRBD2 (7 bases). Germline CDR1 SGHTA, CDR2 FQGTGA. The V end was cut by 2 bases, the J end by 0 bases, with 11 bases between. CDR3 length: 15 amino acids. The CDR3 DNA reads TGTGCCAGCAGCTTATTTGCGGGGGCCTCCTACGAGCAGTACTTC. Its protein product is CASSLFAGASYEQYF.

The chain couples TRBV2 to TRBJ1-2; 8 bases match TRBD1. From germline, CDR1 is SNHLY and CDR2 FYNNEI. V lost 4 bases and J lost 4; bases outside the gene matches: 2. CDR3 length: 13 amino acids. This chain's CDR3 is CASSAQGAYGYTF. The CDR3 coding sequence is TGTGCCAGCAGTGCCCAGGGGGCCTATGGCTACACCTTC.

V and J are TRBV5-6 and TRBJ1-5; the match to TRBD1 covers 9 bases. Germline CDR1 reads SGHDT; CDR2 reads YYEEEE. Germline trimming cut 3 bases from V and 0 bases from J; bases unmatched to any gene: 7. This CDR3 is 17 amino acids long. CDR3 coding DNA: TGTGCCAGCAGCTCCGGGACAGGGACTTATAGCAATCAGCCCCAGCATTTT. The encoded protein is CASSSGTGTYSNQPQHF.

This chain joins TRBV18 and TRBJ1-4, with a possible D match to TRBD1 (5 bases). V lost 3 bases to trimming and J lost 0 bases, with 14 bases between them. CDR3 length: 17 amino acids. Germline V gene sequence: CDR1 KGHSH, CDR2 LQKENI. The CDR3 DNA reads TGTGCCAGCTCACCTGACAGCGCTGCGGCAACTAATGAAAAACTGTTTTTT. It specifies CASSPDSAAATNEKLFF.